Detailed here is one T cell receptor (beta chain). The target of this receptor is not known. No per-base quality is available; no much larger clone lies one base away. The data were obtained in a study of molecular identifiers for immune sequencing clone quantification (dated 2018 in TCRdb). Looking at the study overall: For a replicate experiment, RNA from roughly 20,000 or 100,000 naive CD8 T cells was divided into five aliquots, and four of the five aliquots were sequenced. This methods study used CD8 T cells to benchmark TCR RNA copy counting and molecular-identifier clustering-based TCR repertoire sequencing (MIDCIRS).

Naive CD8 T cell libraries were made from around 18,000 to 910,000 sorted cells using 10%, 30% or 50% of purified RNA. On a BD FACSAria II, naive CD8 T cells were FACS-sorted as CD8+CD4-CCR7+CD45RA+ and collected into RLT Plus buffer. To test detection sensitivity, Jurkat RNA equal to over nine TCR copies was added to samples of roughly 17,000-1,100,000 naive CD8 T cells. Enrichment of CD8 T cells was done with RosetteSep CD8+ T Cell Enrichment Cocktail plus Ficoll-Paque, and ACK red cell lysis came afterward. The CDR3, cysteine through phenylalanine, is 16 amino acids long. CDR3 DNA only is kept here, 48 bases in frame from base 1. The germline V end is reduced by 5 bases and the J end by 9 bases; junction bases left unmatched: 11. For CDR1 and CDR2, the germline V gene (reference sequence) lists SEHNR and FQNEAQ. General study outcomes and caveats: Spiked-in Jurkat TCR RNA equal to a single cell's worth was reported to be detectable even within 1,200,000 naive CD8 T cells. Highly expanded clone sizes could be underestimated if identical TCR molecules share a barcode. When barcode sub-clustering was omitted, TCR diversity was inflated by chimeric consensus sequences, with chimeras reaching as high as 47%. Modeling estimated approximately 3 recovered TCR RNA copies per cell, compared with about 10 by digital PCR, which implies about 30% capture efficiency. The naive libraries included spiked-in Jurkat TCR RNA (over nine copies' worth), and this RNA is not part of the donor repertoire. In CMV-specific effector cells, over 98% of molecules were held by clones above 20 RNA copies, whereas under 1% of molecules were held by such clones in naive cells.

Libraries were made using PCR. Sequenced on an Illumina HiSeq 4000. Preparation of bulk TCR libraries followed a previously described approach, with the TCR primers listed in Table S5. The Qiagen AllPrep DNA/RNA kit was used to purify total RNA. Before analysis, reads from multiple sequencing runs of one library were combined. The authors' pipeline ran thus. Only reads with exact TCR constant sequence were kept, trimmed to 150 nt, and grouped by their 12-nt molecular barcodes. Within each barcode group, reads were sub-clustered at a 15% Levenshtein threshold, and quality-weighted consensus sequences were built per RNA molecule. Non-functional sequences were removed, as were lower-count sequences one edit away from another. On the basis of fitting two negative binomial distributions, barcode sub-clusters with fewer than 20% of the maximum read count were discarded. TCRdb reprocessed the public reads (quality trimming at Q25 with fastp, clone calling with MiXCR) and kept in-frame beta chains. Each record represents a unique CDR3 protein, reported with the most common genes and DNA among its rows. The V and J calls reflect TCRdb's pipeline rather than the authors' work. The sample profile shows 550,000 to 750,000 distinct CDR3 sequences; roughly 21% of them were found once. The ten largest clonotypes hold roughly 0.85% of the sample.

The sample was naive CD8+ T cells from blood, with Jurkat cell RNA spiked in. Reading the label with the study, this specimen's cell subset or site is: FACS-sorted CD8+CD4-CCR7+CD45RA+ naive T cells. This TCR came from a human donor in good health. Some libraries in this study had Jurkat cell RNA spiked in. This receptor chain uses TRBV7-9 and TRBJ1-6, with 9 junctional bases fitting TRBD1. CDR3 protein: CASSPSGQGRISPLHF. The sequenced DNA: TGTGCCAGCAGCCCTTCCGGACAGGGGAGGATTTCACCCCTCCACTTT.